Listed below are T cell receptor beta chains from one sample, sequenced in a study of cytomegalovirus exposure and HLA in healthy donors. The protocol was immunoSEQ multiplex PCR, while the TCRdb copy is restricted to in-frame clones and leaves out a portion. This sample carries around 200,000 clones, 75% to 85% of them seen once, and the ten largest clones take 2% to 2.5%. The sample consisted of PBMCs. Source of these receptors: a woman aged 45-60 years in good health and CMV-seronegative. Each CDR3 is given with its conserved first and last residue. Fields, in order: D gene, J gene, V gene, clone size, CDR3 protein, CDR3 DNA. The D gene is left open where the match is weak. A row's size may be missing; if present it is once, few, many or a size class.

TRBD1	TRBJ1-4	TRBV18	few	CASSSNRGTTNEKLFF	TGTGCCAGCTCAAGTAACAGGGGCACAACTAATGAAAAACTGTTTTTT
TRBD1	TRBJ1-5	TRBV7-9	once	CSSSKGQGLNQPQHF	TGTTCCAGCAGCAAAGGACAGGGACTCAATCAGCCCCAGCATTTT
NA	TRBJ2-3	TRBV7-2	NA	CASSVLTSQGTQYF	TGTGCCAGCAGCGTCCTGACTTCACAGGGCACGCAGTATTTT
TRBD2	TRBJ2-7	TRBV5-6	few	CASSTGLAGEEQYF	TGTGCCAGCAGCACGGGACTAGCGGGGGAGGAGCAGTACTTC
NA	TRBJ2-3	TRBV5-1	NA	CASHRLSTDTQYF	TGCGCCAGTCACAGACTAAGCACAGATACGCAGTATTTT
NA	TRBJ1-1	TRBV30	NA	CAWSPSGRDTEAFF	TGTGCCTGGAGTCCCAGCGGGCGGGACACTGAAGCTTTCTTT
TRBD1	TRBJ1-1	TRBV4-3	NA	CASSQTGGYTEAFF	TGCGCCAGCAGCCAGACAGGGGGATACACTGAAGCTTTCTTT
NA	TRBJ2-5	TRBV6-5	NA	CATRQGWETQYF	TGTGCCACCAGGCAGGGGTGGGAGACCCAGTACTTC
NA	TRBJ1-6	TRBV14	once	CASSHRTPRSSPLHF	TGTGCCAGCAGCCACCGCACCCCCCGCAGTTCACCCCTCCACTTT
NA	TRBJ1-6	TRBV27	once	CASSRQDNSPLHF	TGTGCCAGCAGTCGACAGGACAATTCACCCCTCCACTTT
NA	TRBJ2-7	TRBV30	NA	CASRRGPDEQYF	TGTGCCTCCCGGAGGGGGCCGGACGAGCAGTACTTC
TRBD1	TRBJ2-5	TRBV5-5	NA	CASSPGTDTLLQETQYF	TGTGCCAGCAGCCCGGGGACAGACACACTACTTCAAGAGACCCAGTACTTC
NA	TRBJ2-3	TRBV20-1	NA	CSASSGNKYF	TGCAGTGCTAGTTCCGGGAATAAGTATTTT
NA	TRBJ1-1	TRBV6-5	NA	CASRRQQTNSEAFF	TGTGCCAGCAGACGACAGCAAACTAATTCTGAAGCTTTCTTT
NA	TRBJ1-1	TRBV6-5	NA	CASSYSSPGRSGEAFF	TGTGCCAGCAGTTACTCTTCACCAGGCCGCAGCGGGGAAGCTTTCTTT
NA	TRBJ2-2	TRBV7-2	NA	CASSLGLDTGELFF	TGTGCCAGCAGCTTGGGACTTGACACCGGGGAGCTGTTTTTT
NA	TRBJ1-1	TRBV4-2	NA	CASSQDGGGSTEAFF	TGTGCCAGCAGCCAAGATGGGGGGGGGAGCACTGAAGCTTTCTTT
NA	TRBJ1-4	TRBV7-9	NA	CSSSLRGEKLFF	TGTTCCAGCAGCTTACGAGGTGAAAAACTGTTTTTT
TRBD2	TRBJ2-7	TRBV27	NA	CASSLSSGTSYEQYF	TGTGCCAGCAGTTTGTCTAGCGGGACGTCCTACGAGCAGTACTTC
NA	TRBJ1-1	TRBV4-3	NA	CASSQVQGIEAFF	TGCGCCAGCAGCCAAGTTCAGGGTATTGAAGCTTTCTTT
NA	TRBJ2-3	TRBV28	NA	CASSFPQTAPEGGTDTQYF	TGTGCCAGCAGCTTCCCCCAAACCGCCCCAGAAGGAGGGACAGATACGCAGTATTTT
NA	TRBJ1-3	TRBV4-2	NA	CASSQDHAGVDTIYF	TGTGCCAGCAGCCAAGATCACGCAGGGGTAGACACCATATATTTT
TRBD2	TRBJ2-1	TRBV10-3	once	CAINNLAGASNEQFF	TGTGCCATCAACAACCTAGCGGGGGCCTCCAATGAGCAGTTCTTC
NA	TRBJ1-1	TRBV28	once	CASSSPRRGGSEAFF	TGTGCCAGCAGTTCCCCCCGGAGGGGTGGCTCTGAAGCTTTCTTT
NA	TRBJ2-2	TRBV28	NA	CAGQGSGELFF	TGTGCCGGCCAGGGGTCCGGGGAGCTGTTTTTT
TRBD1	TRBJ2-7	TRBV6-6	NA	CASSYSYRDRDYEQYF	TGTGCCAGCAGTTACTCTTACCGGGACAGGGACTACGAGCAGTACTTC
TRBD2	TRBJ2-3	TRBV4-1	NA	CASSSLQTSGSTDTQYF	TGCGCCAGCAGCTCGCTCCAGACTAGCGGGAGTACAGATACGCAGTATTTT
NA	TRBJ1-1	TRBV4-2	NA	CASSSQFQGKNTEAFF	TGTGCCAGCAGCTCTCAGTTCCAGGGGAAGAACACTGAAGCTTTCTTT
TRBD2	TRBJ2-1	TRBV27	NA	CASTSGTSTNEQFF	TGTGCCAGCACTTCCGGGACTAGCACCAATGAGCAGTTCTTC
TRBD2	TRBJ2-3	TRBV14	few	CASSPTGTSGTDTQYF	TGTGCCAGCAGCCCAACCGGGACTAGCGGCACAGATACGCAGTATTTT
TRBD1	TRBJ1-2	TRBV5-1	NA	CASSLQGAGSGYTF	TGCGCCAGCAGCCTACAGGGGGCAGGGAGTGGCTACACCTTC
TRBD2	TRBJ2-1	TRBV19	NA	CASSPRGGTSVNEQFF	TGTGCCAGTAGCCCCCGCGGGGGGACTAGCGTGAATGAGCAGTTCTTC
TRBD1	TRBJ2-6	TRBV4-3	NA	CASSQEGQATTGANVLTF	TGCGCCAGCAGCCAAGAAGGACAGGCCACGACTGGGGCCAACGTCCTGACTTTC
TRBD1	TRBJ2-7	TRBV7-9	NA	CASSSGQGVGSSYEQYF	TGTGCCAGCAGCTCCGGACAGGGGGTAGGCAGCTCCTACGAGCAGTACTTC
TRBD1	TRBJ1-2	TRBV7-9	NA	CASSSGQVYGYTF	TGTGCCAGCAGCTCAGGACAGGTGTATGGCTACACCTTC
NA	TRBJ1-6	TRBV27	NA	CASSLRQNSPLHF	TGTGCCAGCAGTCTCCGACAGAATTCACCCCTCCACTTT
TRBD1	TRBJ2-7	TRBV5-6	few	CASSPAGQVLTYEQYF	TGTGCCAGCAGCCCTGCCGGACAGGTCCTTACCTACGAGCAGTACTTC
NA	TRBJ2-6	TRBV2	once	CASSDSVSGANVLTF	TGTGCCAGCAGTGATAGTGTCTCTGGGGCCAACGTCCTGACTTTC
TRBD1	TRBJ1-1	TRBV5-1	NA	CASSLQGAHMNTEAFF	TGCGCCAGCAGCTTACAGGGGGCCCACATGAACACTGAAGCTTTCTTT
NA	TRBJ2-5	TRBV4-1	NA	CASSYHGTQYF	TGCGCCAGCAGCTACCACGGGACCCAGTACTTC
NA	TRBJ2-5	TRBV27	medium-sized	CASSLTNAAQETQYF	TGTGCCAGCAGTTTAACCAACGCGGCCCAAGAGACCCAGTACTTC
NA	TRBJ2-3	TRBV15	NA	CATSLTLGGATDTQYF	TGTGCCACCAGTCTTACTTTAGGGGGTGCGACAGATACGCAGTATTTT
TRBD1	TRBJ2-1	TRBV28	few	CASSSRTGGHYNEQFF	TGTGCCAGCAGTTCTCGCACAGGGGGCCACTACAATGAGCAGTTCTTC
NA	TRBJ2-2	TRBV6-1	NA	CASSDRDNGELFF	TGTGCCAGCAGTGACCGGGACAACGGGGAGCTGTTTTTT
TRBD2	TRBJ2-1	TRBV6-5	NA	CASSSPRDYYNEQFF	TGTGCCAGCAGTTCCCCCCGGGACTACTACAATGAGCAGTTCTTC
TRBD1	TRBJ1-2	TRBV5-1	NA	CASSSGTGGANGYTF	TGCGCCAGCAGTTCCGGGACAGGGGGCGCTAATGGCTACACCTTC
TRBD2	TRBJ2-3	TRBV5-1	NA	CASSSGLAGGTDTQYF	TGCGCCAGCAGCTCGGGACTAGCGGGGGGAACAGATACGCAGTATTTT
NA	TRBJ1-3	TRBV7-2	once	CASSRDSAGNTIYF	TGTGCCAGCAGCCGGGACTCGGCAGGAAACACCATATATTTT
NA	TRBJ1-2	TRBV10-3	NA	CAISAGNYGYTF	TGTGCCATCAGTGCCGGGAACTATGGCTACACCTTC
TRBD2	TRBJ2-3	TRBV4-3	NA	CASSQDRRGSPDTQYF	TGCGCCAGCAGCCAAGATCGCCGCGGGAGTCCAGATACGCAGTATTTT
TRBD1	TRBJ1-4	TRBV4-1	NA	CASSQEGDRGNFNEKLFF	TGCGCCAGCAGCCAAGAGGGGGACAGGGGAAATTTTAATGAAAAACTGTTTTTT
TRBD1	TRBJ1-4	TRBV7-9	NA	CASSPGGTANEKLFF	TGTGCCAGCAGCCCGGGCGGGACAGCTAATGAAAAACTGTTTTTT
NA	TRBJ1-1	TRBV15	NA	CATSTYRVTEAFF	TGTGCCACCAGCACTTACAGGGTCACTGAAGCTTTCTTT
NA	TRBJ1-1	TRBV7-6	NA	CASSLAPGTEAFF	TGTGCCAGCAGCTTAGCGCCGGGGACTGAAGCTTTCTTT
TRBD1	TRBJ2-7	TRBV5-6	NA	CASSSDGQGSNAEQYF	TGTGCCAGCAGCTCCGACGGACAGGGGAGTAATGCCGAGCAGTACTTC
NA	TRBJ1-1	TRBV25-1	few	CASSELGPRGNTEAFF	TGTGCCAGCAGTGAACTGGGTCCCAGGGGCAACACTGAAGCTTTCTTT
NA	TRBJ1-5	TRBV7-2	NA	CASSLKRDGQPQHF	TGTGCCAGCAGCTTAAAGAGGGATGGCCAGCCCCAGCATTTT
NA	TRBJ2-6	TRBV28	NA	CASSVGASGANVLTF	TGTGCCAGCTCAGTCGGAGCCTCTGGGGCCAACGTCCTGACTTTC
NA	TRBJ2-5	TRBV7-9	NA	CASSFRPRRGKETQYF	TGTGCCAGCAGCTTCCGGCCTCGGCGCGGGAAGGAGACCCAGTACTTC